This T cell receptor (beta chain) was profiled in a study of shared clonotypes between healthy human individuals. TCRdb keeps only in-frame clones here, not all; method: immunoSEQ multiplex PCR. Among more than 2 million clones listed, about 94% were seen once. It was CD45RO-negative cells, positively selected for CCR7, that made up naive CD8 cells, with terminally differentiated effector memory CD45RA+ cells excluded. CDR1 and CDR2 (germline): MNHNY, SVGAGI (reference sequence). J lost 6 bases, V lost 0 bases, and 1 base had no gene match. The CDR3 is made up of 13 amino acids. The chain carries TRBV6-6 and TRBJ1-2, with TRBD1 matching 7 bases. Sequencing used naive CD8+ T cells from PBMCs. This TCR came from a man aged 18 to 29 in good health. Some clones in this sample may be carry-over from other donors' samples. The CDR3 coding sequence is TGTGCCAGCAGTTACTCGACAGGGCATGGCTACACCTTC. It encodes CASSYSTGHGYTF.